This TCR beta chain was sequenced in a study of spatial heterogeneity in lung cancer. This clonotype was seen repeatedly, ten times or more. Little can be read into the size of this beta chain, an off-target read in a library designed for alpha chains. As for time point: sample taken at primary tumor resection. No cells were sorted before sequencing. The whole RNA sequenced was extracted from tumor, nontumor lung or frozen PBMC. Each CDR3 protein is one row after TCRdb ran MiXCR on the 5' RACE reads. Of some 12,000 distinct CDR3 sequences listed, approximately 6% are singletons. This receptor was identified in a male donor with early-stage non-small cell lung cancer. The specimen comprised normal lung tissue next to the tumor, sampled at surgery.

The CDR3 DNA reads TGCAGTGCCCCTGACCCGAACTATGGCTACACCTTC. This sequence encodes CSAPDPNYGYTF. This chain links TRBV20-1 with TRBJ1-2, with D hard to call. The germline V and J ends were trimmed by 6 bases and 2 bases, with 10 bases remaining between them. CDR3 size: 12 residues. Germline loops: CDR1 DFQATT, CDR2 SNEGSKA (reference sequence).